These 23 T cell receptor beta chains share one sample of origin, sequenced in a study of shared clonotypes between healthy human individuals (dated by TCRdb to 2019 to 2021). CD8 naive samples were obtained by positive selection for CCR7 among CD45RO-negative cells, yielding a CD45RA+CCR7+ population from which TemRA cells were excluded. Libraries came from the immunoSEQ multiplex PCR assay. Held by TCRdb, this immuneACCESS table contains in-frame sequences only and omits some clones. Under half of the omission traces to an unresolved V gene where checked; the cause of the rest is unknown. A total of roughly 890,000 clones appear in this sample, 80% to 95% of them only once. Together, the top ten hold around 24% of the sample. Specimen: naive CD8+ T cells sorted from blood. According to the study, the label for this sample's cell subset or site signals: CD45RA+CCR7+. The receptors derive from a man aged 25 to 45 in good health.

This clone was observed once. This chain links TRBV13 with TRBJ2-5, with a weak D call TRBD2 (6 bases). The J call may be mistaken, given a closer DNA end match to TRBJ2-7. This CDR3 region has 15 residues. Germline V gives CDR1 PRHDT, CDR2 FYEKMQ (reference sequence). Here the CDR3 DNA reads TGTGCCAGCAGCTTACGGGTGCTAGCGCGGTACGAGCAGTACTTC. This translates into CASSLRVLARYEQYF.

The J gene is TRBJ2-1, the V gene TRBV11-2; TRBD2 matches 9 bases. The CDR3 runs to 16 residues. CDR1 and CDR2 (germline): SGHAT, FQNNGV. After removal of 0 bases from V and 0 bases from J, the junction contained 0 bases not matched to a gene. CDR3 DNA: TGTGCCAGCAGCTTAGAACTAGCGGGCTCCTACAATGAGCAGTTCTTC. Translated: CASSLELAGSYNEQFF.

The genes are TRBV27 and TRBJ2-1; no clear D. Germline lookup yields CDR1 MNHEY and CDR2 SMNVEV (reference sequence). With 1 base removed from V and 6 bases from J, the gap between germline ends came to 10 bases. This CDR3 region has 14 residues. CDR3 protein: CASSLYRTFNEQFF. For the CDR3, the DNA is TGTGCCAGCAGTTTATACAGAACCTTCAATGAGCAGTTCTTC.

The chain employs TRBV7-9 and TRBJ2-7; 9 nucleotides align to TRBD1. The J segment lost 1 base and the V segment lost 3 bases, leaving 7 bases of the junction unmatched. The germline V gene has CDR1 SEHNR and CDR2 FQNEAQ (reference sequence). The CDR3 loop spans 16 amino acids. The CDR3 loop reads CASSLETGTGSYEQYF. CDR3 DNA sequence: TGTGCCAGCAGCTTGGAAACCGGGACAGGGTCCTACGAGCAGTACTTC.

This chain links TRBV11-2 with TRBJ2-1, with D possibly matching TRBD2 (7 bases). The CDR3 runs to 17 residues. V was cut by 4 bases and J by 3 bases, with 19 bases left in between. The germline V gene encodes CDR1 SGHAT and CDR2 FQNNGV. The CDR3 DNA reads TGTGCCAGCAGCTCGGACCTAGGGGGGGTAAACTACAATGAGCAGTTCTTC. It encodes CASSSDLGGVNYNEQFF.

This clone appeared a single time. The V call is TRBV9, the J call TRBJ2-1; D gene ambiguous. V gave up 0 bases and J gave up 6 bases, with 13 bases separating them. The CDR3 spans 15 residues. Germline V gene sequence: CDR1 SGDLS, CDR2 YYNGEE. The DNA of the CDR3 is TGTGCCAGCAGCGTAGCCCCCGCCGCCTTCAATGAGCAGTTCTTC. Translating it yields CASSVAPAAFNEQFF. The variable domain in full, with the rest retrieved from reference TRBV9 and TRBJ2-1, is DSGVTQTPKHLITATGQRVTLRCSPRSGDLSVYWYQQSLDQGLQFLIQYYNGEERAKGNILERFSAQQFPDLHSELNLSSLELGDSALYFCASSVAPAAFNEQFFGPGTRLTVL.

For this clone: The sample has other DNA sequences that encode this CDR3 too. CDR3 DNA sequence: TGTGCCAGCTCTCCCGATAACTACGAGCAGTACTTC. This codes for CASSPDNYEQYF. The genes are TRBV18 and TRBJ2-7; D not certain. Germline CDR1 reads KGHSH; CDR2 reads LQKENI. The CDR3 covers 12 residues. V lost 6 bases, J lost 3 bases, and 9 bases lay in between.

This clone is a singleton in its sample. This rearrangement joins TRBV21-1 to TRBJ2-7; the table calls TRBD1, which could not be checked here. TRBV21-1 counts as a pseudogene. The CDR3 spans 16 residues. The CDR3 is CASTRGTGIYSYEQYF. Here the CDR3 DNA reads TGTGCCAGCACCAGGGGGACAGGGATTTATTCCTACGAGCAGTACTTC.

The chain couples TRBV6-5 to TRBJ1-5; possible D gene TRBD1, 5 bases. The CDR3 totals 12 residues. V lost 8 bases to trimming and J lost 6 bases, with 11 bases between them. Per germline, CDR1 MNHEY and CDR2 SVGAGI. As DNA, the CDR3 is TGTGCCAGCGGACCTGGGGGTCAGCCCCAGCATTTT. Its translation: CASGPGGQPQHF.

This chain links TRBV20-1 with TRBJ2-3, with D perhaps TRBD2 (6 bases). Germline V gives CDR1 DFQATT, CDR2 SNEGSKA (reference sequence). The CDR3 contains 11 residues. The V end was cut by 3 bases, the J end by 9 bases, with 10 bases between. CDR3 residues: CSASWRETQYF. CDR3 coding DNA: TGCAGTGCTAGTTGGAGGGAAACGCAGTATTTT.

The chain is built from TRBV5-6 and TRBJ1-2, with D unclear. CDR1 and CDR2 from the germline V gene are SGHDT and YYEEEE. V lost 0 bases and J 8 bases, leaving 5 bases between the germline ends. The CDR3 covers 11 residues. CDR3 in amino acids: CASSLVGGYTF. The CDR3, as DNA: TGTGCCAGCAGCTTGGTTGGGGGCTACACCTTC.

V usage is TRBV6-5 and J usage is TRBJ1-1; 7 nucleotides agree with TRBD1. V was pared by 4 bases and J by 4 bases, with 9 bases of the junction left unmatched. The germline CDR1 and CDR2 sequences are MNHEY and SVGAGI. This CDR3 spans 15 amino acids. The CDR3 spells CASSFQLQGSTEAFF. DNA for the CDR3: TGTGCCAGCAGTTTCCAGTTACAGGGGAGCACTGAAGCTTTCTTT.

This clone was picked up one time. The rearrangement joins TRBV2 to TRBJ1-4, with a weak D call TRBD1 (6 bases). Trimming took off 6 bases at V and 0 bases at J, with 11 bases between the two ends. CDR1 and CDR2 (germline): SNHLY, FYNNEI. This CDR3 is 15 amino acids long. The CDR3 DNA reads as TGTGCCAGCAGCGATGGACAGACAACTAATGAAAAACTGTTTTTT. It encodes CASSDGQTTNEKLFF.

The V and J genes are TRBV5-1 and TRBJ2-7; D gene uncertain. The CDR3 contains 16 residues. The germline V gene has CDR1 SGHRS and CDR2 YFSETQ. The V end was cut by 2 bases, the J end by 2 bases, with 17 bases between. This chain's CDR3 is CASSFDRVTTTYEQYF. CDR3 sequence (DNA): TGCGCCAGCAGCTTTGATAGGGTCACAACAACCTACGAGCAGTACTTC.

The chain carries TRBV4-1 and TRBJ1-2, with D possibly being TRBD1 (6 bases). Germline assignment: CDR1 MGHRA and CDR2 YSYEKL. The CDR3 extends over 14 amino acids. With 3 bases removed from V and 4 bases from J, the gap between germline ends came to 12 bases. The chain's CDR3 is CASSQNTGTYGYTF. DNA of the CDR3: TGCGCCAGCAGCCAGAATACAGGGACCTATGGCTACACCTTC.

The rearrangement uses TRBV11-3 and TRBJ2-4, with D perhaps being TRBD1 or TRBD2 (5 bases each). Germline V gives CDR1 SGHNT, CDR2 YENEEA. V was trimmed by 1 base and J by 5 bases, leaving 6 bases between them. This CDR3 comprises 13 residues. The CDR3 sequence: CASSLVGENIQYF. CDR3 nucleotides: TGTGCCAGCAGCTTAGTGGGGGAAAACATTCAGTACTTC.

The CDR3 reads CASSKGAGGVGEQFF. CDR3 nucleotides: TGTGCCAGCAGCAAAGGAGCGGGAGGGGTCGGTGAGCAGTTCTTC. The chain combines TRBV7-9 with TRBJ2-1, with TRBD2 identical over 10 bases. This CDR3 contains 15 residues. Germline V gene sequence: CDR1 SEHNR, CDR2 FQNEAQ (reference sequence). Trimming at V came to 5 bases and at J to 9 bases, leaving 10 bases not matched to a gene. Full variable domain (missing parts from reference TRBV7-9 and TRBJ2-1): DTGVSQNPRHKITKRGQNVTFRCDPISEHNRLYWYRQTLGQGPEFLTYFQNEAQLEKSRLLSDRFSAERPKGSFSTLEIQRTEQGDSAMYLCASSKGAGGVGEQFFGPGTRLTVL.

This rearrangement joins TRBV4-3 to TRBJ2-1, with 14 bases fitting TRBD2. CDR3 length: 16 amino acids. Germline V lookup: CDR1 LGHNA, CDR2 YSLEER. V was pared by 0 bases and J by 9 bases, with 4 bases of the junction left unmatched. Here the CDR3 DNA reads TGCGCCAGCAGCCAAGAAGGACTAGCGGGAGGTGGTGAGCAGTTCTTC. Protein sequence: CASSQEGLAGGGEQFF.

This clone was detected only once. The chain is built from TRBV11-2 and TRBJ2-3; D possibly corresponds to TRBD2 (6 bases). The V gene lost 5 bases and the J gene lost 2 bases, with 11 bases spanning the gap. The length of the CDR3 is 14 residues. In germline, CDR1 is SGHAT, CDR2 FQNNGV. CDR3 in amino acids: CASSPVDYTDTQYF. CDR3 coding DNA: TGTGCCAGCAGCCCGGTGGACTACACAGATACGCAGTATTTT.

The chain couples TRBV27 to TRBJ2-7; D ambiguous. Trimming pared 2 bases from V and 3 bases from J, leaving 8 bases between. Germline CDR1 is MNHEY and CDR2 is SMNVEV (reference sequence). The CDR3 loop spans 13 amino acids. The CDR3 spells CASSLGKNYEQYF. DNA for the CDR3: TGTGCCAGCAGTTTAGGCAAGAACTACGAGCAGTACTTC.

The chain has TRBV6-5 and TRBJ2-7; perhaps TRBD1 as D (6 bases). CDR3 length: 15 amino acids. The V gene lost 4 bases and the J gene lost 3 bases, with 16 bases spanning the gap. Germline V gene data show CDR1 as MNHEY and CDR2 as SVGAGI. The CDR3 bases are TGTGCCAGCAGTTTCCGGGACACTGGATTCTACGAGCAGTACTTC. This codes for CASSFRDTGFYEQYF.

CDR3 loop: CASSLDTHEQYF. CDR3 coding DNA: TGTGCCAGCAGCTTAGATACCCACGAGCAGTACTTC. V and J are TRBV11-2 and TRBJ2-7; D gene ambiguous. This CDR3 region has 12 residues. CDR1 SGHAT and CDR2 FQNNGV come from the germline V gene. V was clipped by 0 bases and J by 5 bases, with 5 bases between them.

This clone was found once. V usage is TRBV27 and J usage is TRBJ2-6; D gene ambiguous. CDR1 MNHEY and CDR2 SMNVEV come from the germline V gene (reference sequence). The CDR3 has 16 residues. V lost 6 bases to trimming and J lost 0 bases, with 12 bases between them. The DNA of the CDR3 is TGTGCCAGCAGGAACCTCTGGAGCTCTGGGGCCAACGTCCTGACTTTC. This codes for CASRNLWSSGANVLTF.